This entry lists 3 T cell receptor beta chains sequenced from one sample in a study of patients and donors after allogeneic stem cell transplantation. TCRdb reprocessed the RT-PCR reads via MiXCR and lists one record per CDR3 protein. In the table there are about a million distinct CDR3 sequences, more than 15% of which are singletons. What was sequenced was blood, either unsorted or a sorted T cell fraction (not recorded which). These receptors were obtained from a human donor who was either an allogeneic HSCT recipient or a stem cell or donor lymphocyte infusion donor (not recorded which). It is not recorded whose cells these are; they may come from a transplant donor.

This clonotype was seen a handful of times. The V call is TRBV9, the J call TRBJ2-2; no firm D call. The CDR3 is 15 amino acids. Trimming stripped 1 base from V and 0 bases from J, with 7 bases between. Germline V gene data show CDR1 as SGDLS and CDR2 as YYNGEE. CDR3 sequence: CASSVTSTNTGELFF. The CDR3 nucleotides read TGTGCCAGCAGCGTAACGTCCACGAACACCGGGGAGCTGTTTTTT. The whole variable domain, remainder taken from reference TRBV9 and TRBJ2-2, is DSGVTQTPKHLITATGQRVTLRCSPRSGDLSVYWYQQSLDQGLQFLIQYYNGEERAKGNILERFSAQQFPDLHSELNLSSLELGDSALYFCASSVTSTNTGELFFGEGSRLTVL.

This chain links TRBV5-1 with TRBJ1-1, with a tentative D call TRBD1 (5 bases). Per the germline V gene, CDR1 is SGHRS and CDR2 is YFSETQ. Trimming stripped 1 base from V and 5 bases from J, with 12 bases between. This CDR3 has 14 residues. The CDR3 loop reads CASSLSGRATEAFF. In DNA form, the CDR3 reads TGCGCCAGCAGCTTGTCGGGCAGGGCAACTGAAGCTTTCTTT. Combining the CDR3 with reference TRBV5-1 and TRBJ1-1 gives the whole variable domain KAGVTQTPRYLIKTRGQQVTLSCSPISGHRSVSWYQQTPGQGLQFLFEYFSETQRNKGNFPGRFSGRQFSNSRSEMNVSTLELGDSALYLCASSLSGRATEAFFGQGTRLTVV.

This clonotype has only a few counts. The chain employs TRBV15 and TRBJ1-2, with D unresolved. The V gene's germline CDR1 is LNHNV and CDR2 YYDKDF (reference sequence). Between the trimmed V and J ends, which lost 0 bases and 8 bases, there was a span of 13 bases. The CDR3 sequence is 14 residues long. CDR3 nucleotides: TGTGCCACCAGCAGAGAGCCCTCCTCTGGGGGCTACACCTTC. Its protein is CATSREPSSGGYTF.